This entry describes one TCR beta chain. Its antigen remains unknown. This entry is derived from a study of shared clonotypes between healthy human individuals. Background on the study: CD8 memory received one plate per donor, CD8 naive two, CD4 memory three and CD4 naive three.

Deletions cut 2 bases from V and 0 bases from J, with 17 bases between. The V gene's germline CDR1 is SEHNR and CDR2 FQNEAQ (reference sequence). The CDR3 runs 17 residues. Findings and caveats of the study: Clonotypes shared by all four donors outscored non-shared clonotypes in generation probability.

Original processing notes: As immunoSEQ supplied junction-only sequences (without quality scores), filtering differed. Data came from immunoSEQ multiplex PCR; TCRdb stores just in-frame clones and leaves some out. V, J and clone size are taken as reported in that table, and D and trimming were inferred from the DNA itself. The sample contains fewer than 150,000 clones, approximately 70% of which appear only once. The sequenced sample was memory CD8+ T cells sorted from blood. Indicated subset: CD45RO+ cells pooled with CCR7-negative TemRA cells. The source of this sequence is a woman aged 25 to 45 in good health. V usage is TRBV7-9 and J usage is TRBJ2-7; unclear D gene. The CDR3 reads CASSLPPRGMSSYEQYF. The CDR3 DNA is TGTGCCAGCAGCTTACCCCCCCGAGGCATGAGCTCCTACGAGCAGTACTTC.